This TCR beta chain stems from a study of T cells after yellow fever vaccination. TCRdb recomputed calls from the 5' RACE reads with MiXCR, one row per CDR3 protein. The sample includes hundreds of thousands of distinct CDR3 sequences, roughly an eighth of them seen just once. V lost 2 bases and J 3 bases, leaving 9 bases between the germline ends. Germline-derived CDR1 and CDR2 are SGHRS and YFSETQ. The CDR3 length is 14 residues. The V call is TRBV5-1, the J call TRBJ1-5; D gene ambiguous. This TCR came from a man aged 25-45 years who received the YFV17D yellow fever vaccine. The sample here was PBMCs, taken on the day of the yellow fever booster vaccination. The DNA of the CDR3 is TGCGCCAGCAGCTTAAATCCCCTCAATCAGCCCCAGCATTTT. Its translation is CASSLNPLNQPQHF.